The 9 T cell receptor beta chains reported below all come from one sample, sequenced in a study of Graves' ophthalmopathy and Graves' hyperthyroidism. Beta-chain TCR CDR3 regions were amplified from RNA transcripts. First-round RT-PCR relied on HTBI primers, and a second-round multiplex PCR came next. One entry per CDR3 protein, called by TCRdb with MiXCR from the multiplex PCR reads. The sample holds almost 750,000 distinct CDR3 sequences, around 40% seen once. Sequencing used peripheral blood. Receptors were obtained from an adult man with Graves' ophthalmopathy.

This clonotype was observed a single time. The gene calls are TRBV25-1 and TRBJ1-1, with D unclear. The V end lost 7 bases, the J end lost 0 bases, and 12 bases lay between the germline ends. The germline V gene has CDR1 MGHDK and CDR2 SYGVNS. The CDR3 spans 14 residues. The CDR3 region has the DNA TGTGCCAGCATTAGACATAATCTGAACACTGAAGCTTTCTTT. Its translation: CASIRHNLNTEAFF. Using reference TRBV25-1 and TRBJ1-1 for the parts outside the CDR3, the full variable domain is EADIYQTPRYLVIGTGKKITLECSQTMGHDKMYWYQQDPGMELHLIHYSYGVNSTEKGDLSSESTVSRIRTEHFPLTLESARPSHTSQYLCASIRHNLNTEAFFGQGTRLTVV.

Only a few counts were recorded for this clonotype. One junction end disagrees with the germline gene, perhaps due to a read error. The J gene is TRBJ2-6, the V gene TRBV29-1; 11 bases are a match to TRBD1. The length of the CDR3 is 14 residues. CDR1 is SQVTM, CDR2 ANQGSEA, per germline. CDR3 nucleotide sequence: TGCAGCGTGTCCCGGGACAGGGGGGTACCGGCTGAAGCTTTC. Its protein product is CSVSRDRGVPAEAF.

This clonotype was detected ten times or more. The gene calls are TRBV15 and TRBJ2-7; D is possibly TRBD1 (6 bases). V was cut by 1 base and J by 3 bases, with 13 bases left in between. CDR1 and CDR2 from the germline V gene are LNHNV and YYDKDF (reference sequence). The CDR3 has 15 residues. The chain's CDR3 is CATSRGTAYGYEQYF. The CDR3, as DNA: TGTGCCACCAGCAGAGGGACAGCCTATGGCTACGAGCAGTACTTC.

V usage is TRBV25-1 and J usage is TRBJ2-2; D is possibly TRBD2 (6 bases). Germline V gene sequence: CDR1 MGHDK, CDR2 SYGVNS. Deletions cut 5 bases from V and 4 bases from J, with 35 bases between. This CDR3 has 22 residues. This CDR3 reads CASSLRPPGLSFRTGATGELFF. Written as DNA, the CDR3 is TGTGCCAGCAGTTTGCGCCCCCCGGGACTGAGCTTCCGTACGGGAGCCACCGGGGAGCTGTTTTTT.

The chain carries TRBV6-6 and TRBJ2-5; 13 bases map to TRBD2. The CDR3 has 17 residues. The V segment lost 0 bases and the J segment 4 bases; nucleotides outside the gene matches: 5. Germline V gene sequence: CDR1 MNHNY, CDR2 SVGAGI (reference sequence). The CDR3 DNA is TGTGCCAGCAGTTACTCCTGGACTAGCGGGAGTGGAGAGACCCAGTACTTC. Translated: CASSYSWTSGSGETQYF.

The chain combines TRBV7-9 with TRBJ2-5; 8 nucleotides line up with TRBD2. Trimming at V came to 5 bases and at J to 4 bases, leaving 12 bases not matched to a gene. Germline CDR1 and CDR2: SEHNR and FQNEAQ (reference sequence). The CDR3 is 16 amino acids. CDR3 DNA: TGTGCCAGCAGCCCGGGGACTAGGGGGGTCCGAGAGACCCAGTACTTC. It codes for CASSPGTRGVRETQYF. Looking up the rest from reference TRBV7-9 and TRBJ2-5 gives the full variable domain: DTGVSQNPRHKITKRGQNVTFRCDPISEHNRLYWYRQTLGQGPEFLTYFQNEAQLEKSRLLSDRFSAERPKGSFSTLEIQRTEQGDSAMYLCASSPGTRGVRETQYFGPGTRLLVL.

Details on this clonotype: The conserved phenylalanine or tryptophan normally closing the CDR3 is absent here, so this likely arose from a read error. No DNA is shown, since the ends of the CDR3 on it are uncertain; the CDR3 is the one TCRdb lists. This rearrangement joins TRBV7-9 to TRBJ1-6; the table's D call of TRBD1 was not tested on the DNA. The length of the CDR3 is 10 amino acids, counting both ends. The germline V gene encodes CDR1 SEHNR and CDR2 FQNEAQ (reference sequence). The CDR3 loop reads CASTRQGTNY.

Ten or more counts support this clonotype. The V call is TRBV7-6, the J call TRBJ2-5; perhaps D is TRBD1 or TRBD2 (6 bases each). The CDR3 runs 16 residues. CDR1 SGHVS and CDR2 FNYEAQ come from the germline V gene. V lost 1 base, J lost 5 bases, and 17 bases lay in between. CDR3 sequence (DNA): TGTGCCAGCAGCTTAGTTGTCGGGGGCCCTGCTGAGACCCAGTACTTC. Translating it yields CASSLVVGGPAETQYF. The whole variable domain, remainder taken from reference TRBV7-6 and TRBJ2-5, is GAGVSQSPRYKVTKRGQDVALRCDPISGHVSLYWYRQALGQGPEFLTYFNYEAQQDKSGLPNDRFSAERPEGSISTLTIQRTEQRDSAMYRCASSLVVGGPAETQYFGPGTRLLVL.

This clonotype was detected only once. The V and J genes are TRBV5-4 and TRBJ2-2; 8 nucleotides match TRBD2. V dropped 0 bases and J dropped 7; count of bases not matched to a gene: 5. The CDR3 sequence is 15 residues long. Germline V gene sequence: CDR1 SGHNT, CDR2 YYREEE (reference sequence). The CDR3 is CASSLVLAGSGELFF. The CDR3 DNA is TGTGCCAGCAGCTTGGTTCTAGCGGGTAGCGGGGAGCTGTTTTTT.